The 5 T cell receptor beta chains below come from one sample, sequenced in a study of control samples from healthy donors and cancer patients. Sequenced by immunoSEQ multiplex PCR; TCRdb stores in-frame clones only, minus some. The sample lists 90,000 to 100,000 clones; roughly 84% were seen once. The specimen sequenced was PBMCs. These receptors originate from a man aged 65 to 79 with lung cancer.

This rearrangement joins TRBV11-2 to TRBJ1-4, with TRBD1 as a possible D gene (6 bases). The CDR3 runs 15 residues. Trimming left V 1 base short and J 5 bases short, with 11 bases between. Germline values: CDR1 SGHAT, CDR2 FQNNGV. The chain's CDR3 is CASSLAGVLNEKLFF. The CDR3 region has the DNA TGTGCCAGCAGCTTAGCAGGGGTCCTCAATGAAAAACTGTTTTTT.

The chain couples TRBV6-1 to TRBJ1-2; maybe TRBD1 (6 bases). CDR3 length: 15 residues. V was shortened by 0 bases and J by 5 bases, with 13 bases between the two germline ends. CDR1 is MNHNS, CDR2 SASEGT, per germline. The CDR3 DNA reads TGTGCCAGCAGTGAAGCCTCCGGACAGATTTATGGCTACACCTTC. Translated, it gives CASSEASGQIYGYTF.

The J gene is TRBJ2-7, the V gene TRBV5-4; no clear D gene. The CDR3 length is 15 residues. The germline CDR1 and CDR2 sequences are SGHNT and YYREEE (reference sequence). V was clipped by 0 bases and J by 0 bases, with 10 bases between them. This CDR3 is CASSLAAVSSYEQYF. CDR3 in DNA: TGTGCCAGCAGCTTGGCGGCAGTGAGCTCCTACGAGCAGTACTTC.

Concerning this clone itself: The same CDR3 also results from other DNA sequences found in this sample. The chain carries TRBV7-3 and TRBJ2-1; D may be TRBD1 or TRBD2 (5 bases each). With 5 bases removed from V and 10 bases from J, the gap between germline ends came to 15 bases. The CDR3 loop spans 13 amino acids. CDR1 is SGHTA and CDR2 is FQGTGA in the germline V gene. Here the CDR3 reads CASSQRVRGEQFF. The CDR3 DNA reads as TGTGCCAGCAGCCAACGAGTACGGGGCGAGCAGTTCTTC.

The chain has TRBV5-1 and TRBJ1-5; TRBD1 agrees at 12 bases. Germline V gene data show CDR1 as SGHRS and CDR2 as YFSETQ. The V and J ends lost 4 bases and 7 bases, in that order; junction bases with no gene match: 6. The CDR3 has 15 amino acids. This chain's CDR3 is CASSPTGQGAQPQHF. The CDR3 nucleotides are TGCGCCAGCAGCCCCACGGGACAGGGGGCCCAGCCCCAGCATTTT.